One and the same sample provided the 22 T cell receptor beta chains below, sequenced in a study of T cells after posttransplantation cyclophosphamide. The repertoire was sequenced with immunoSEQ multiplex PCR; TCRdb's copy has only in-frame clones and lacks some. The specimen has around 28,000 clones, none found just once. Sequencing was carried out using PBMCs. Receptors originate from a woman in her sixties or seventies in good health, CMV-negative, and a related stem cell transplant donor.

This clone was observed a handful of times. The genes are TRBV29-1 and TRBJ2-3, with 9 bases lining up with TRBD2. The CDR3 length is 14 residues. CDR1 is SQVTM, CDR2 ANQGSEA, per germline. The V segment lost 2 bases and the J segment 6 bases; nucleotides outside the gene matches: 6. The chain's CDR3 is CSVEFSGSGDTQYF. In DNA, the CDR3 is TGCAGCGTTGAATTTAGCGGGAGCGGGGATACGCAGTATTTT.

This clone has ten or more counts. This sequence joins TRBV5-5 and TRBJ2-7; TRBD1 matches 12 bases. Germline V gene lookup returns CDR1 SGHKS and CDR2 YYEKEE (reference sequence). After removal of 4 bases from V and 7 bases from J, the junction contained 12 bases not matched to a gene. This CDR3 is 16 amino acids long. The CDR3 nucleotides are TGTGCCAGCAGCCCTAACCCGGGACAGGGGGCTGGGGAGCAGTACTTC. It yields the protein CASSPNPGQGAGEQYF. The full variable domain, completed using reference TRBV5-5 and TRBJ2-7, is DAGVTQSPTHLIKTRGQQVTLRCSPISGHKSVSWYQQVLGQGPQFIFQYYEKEERGRGNFPDRFSARQFPNYSSELNVNALLLGDSALYLCASSPNPGQGAGEQYFGPGTRLTVT.

This clone was seen many times. V gene TRBV6-1 combines with J gene TRBJ1-5, with D perhaps matching TRBD1 (5 bases). Germline V gene sequence: CDR1 MNHNS, CDR2 SASEGT. There are 14 residues in the CDR3. V lost 8 bases to trimming and J lost 5 bases, with 16 bases between them. CDR3 nucleotides: TGTGCCAGCGCGGGGGGGGACGGTTATCAGCCCCAGCATTTT. This sequence encodes CASAGGDGYQPQHF.

Many counts were recorded for this clone. The chain joins TRBV19 to TRBJ2-7, with D possibly TRBD1 on 5 matching bases. Trimming took 2 bases from V and 3 from J, leaving 14 bases between them. The CDR3 totals 15 residues. Germline-derived CDR1 and CDR2 are LNHDA and SQIVND (reference sequence). CDR3 nucleotides: TGTGCCAGTAGTATAAAGCCACAGGAAAGCTACGAGCAGTACTTC. Its translation: CASSIKPQESYEQYF.

This chain links TRBV2 with TRBJ2-3; TRBD1 matches at 7 bases. CDR1 and CDR2 (germline): SNHLY, FYNNEI. With 6 bases clipped from V and 4 bases from J, the junction kept 10 bases outside the gene matches. This CDR3 has 15 residues. The CDR3 reads CASSPQGLLSDTQYF. The CDR3 DNA is TGTGCCAGCAGCCCACAGGGGCTCCTTTCAGATACGCAGTATTTT. The full variable domain, in which reference TRBV2 and TRBJ2-3 provide the parts outside the CDR3, is EPEVTQTPSHQVTQMGQEVILRCVPISNHLYFYWYRQILGQKVEFLVSFYNNEISEKSEIFDDQFSVERPDGSNFTLKIRSTKLEDSAMYFCASSPQGLLSDTQYFGPGTRLTVL.

Ten or more counts support this clone. The chain links TRBV15 to TRBJ2-7; 12 positions match TRBD1. The CDR3 extends over 17 amino acids. Trimming removed 0 bases from V and 4 bases from J; junction bases left unmatched: 7. The germline V gene has CDR1 LNHNV and CDR2 YYDKDF (reference sequence). This CDR3 reads CATSRDIPGQGAYEQYF. The DNA for the CDR3 is TGTGCCACCAGCAGAGATATACCGGGACAGGGGGCTTACGAGCAGTACTTC.

This clone was observed many times. The V gene is TRBV2, the J gene TRBJ1-4; 11 bases are shared with TRBD1. V shed 6 bases and J 7 bases; nucleotides not matched to a gene: 4. The CDR3 extends over 14 amino acids. Germline V lookup: CDR1 SNHLY, CDR2 FYNNEI. DNA of the CDR3: TGTGCCAGCAGAGCCGGGACAGGGGGTGAAAAACTGTTTTTT. Its translation is CASRAGTGGEKLFF.

This clone was recorded a few times. The gene calls are TRBV29-1 and TRBJ2-7, with unresolved D. Trimming stripped 4 bases from V and 0 bases from J, with 13 bases between. This CDR3 has 14 amino acids. Per the germline V gene, CDR1 is SQVTM and CDR2 is ANQGSEA. CDR3 sequence reads: CSVVILISSYEQYF. The CDR3 DNA sequence: TGCAGCGTTGTAATCCTTATTAGCTCCTACGAGCAGTACTTC.

This clone was seen repeatedly, ten times or more. The rearrangement uses TRBV28 and TRBJ1-2; possibly TRBD1 for D (5 bases). The CDR3 covers 14 residues. Trimming took 3 bases from V and 4 from J, leaving 12 bases between them. The germline CDR1 and CDR2 sequences are MDHEN and SYDVKM. Here the CDR3 DNA reads TGTGCCAGCAGTTTCCCGACAGTTAGCTATGGCTACACCTTC. Amino acids: CASSFPTVSYGYTF.

This clone was detected many times. The chain uses TRBV5-6 and TRBJ1-2; D is perhaps TRBD1 (5 bases). The germline V gene has CDR1 SGHDT and CDR2 YYEEEE. V was trimmed by 0 bases and J by 4 bases, leaving 10 bases between them. The CDR3 spans 14 residues. CDR3 sequence: CASSLGQGSYGYTF. The CDR3 DNA follows: TGTGCCAGCAGCTTGGGGCAGGGCTCCTATGGCTACACCTTC.

In this sample, this clone turned up many times. This chain links TRBV6-6 with TRBJ2-1; 8 bases are shared with TRBD2. CDR3 length: 16 amino acids. Germline V gives CDR1 MNHNY, CDR2 SVGAGI (reference sequence). The trim removed 3 bases at V and 3 bases at J, leaving 7 bases unmatched. The CDR3 loop reads CASSYPAGVGYNEQFF. The CDR3 DNA reads TGTGCCAGCAGTTATCCAGCGGGAGTTGGCTACAATGAGCAGTTCTTC.

This clone was picked up many times. The CDR3 region is CATMELAGVGEQFF. The CDR3 nucleotides read TGTGCCACCATGGAGCTAGCGGGAGTAGGTGAGCAGTTCTTC. The chain couples TRBV24-1 to TRBJ2-1; 10 bases align to TRBD2. The V and J ends lost 8 bases and 9 bases, in that order; junction bases with no gene match: 9. CDR1 and CDR2 from the germline V gene are KGHDR and SFDVKD. This CDR3 spans 14 amino acids.

This clone was found many times. The chain combines TRBV7-2 with TRBJ1-1; 7 bases are a match to TRBD1. Germline lookup yields CDR1 SGHTA and CDR2 FQGNSA. V trimming: 4 bases; J trimming: 1 base; junction bases outside the gene matches: 3. The CDR3 consists of 14 residues. The CDR3 spells CASSWGQRNTEAFF. For the CDR3, the DNA is TGTGCCAGCAGCTGGGGACAGCGGAACACTGAAGCTTTCTTT.

The table lists this clone with many counts. The chain employs TRBV6-5 and TRBJ1-6, with TRBD1 as a possible D gene (6 bases). Germline V gene lookup returns CDR1 MNHEY and CDR2 SVGAGI. Trimming took 0 bases from V and 8 from J, leaving 11 bases between them. This CDR3 is built from 15 residues. The CDR3 protein is CASSYSGGFHSPLHF. CDR3 nucleotides: TGTGCCAGCAGTTACTCAGGGGGTTTTCATTCACCCCTCCACTTT.

In this sample, this clone turned up many times. This chain joins TRBV12-3 or TRBV12-4 and TRBJ2-3; a possible D gene is TRBD2 (6 bases). The CDR3 is made up of 18 amino acids. V lost 5 bases and J 0 bases, leaving 21 bases between the germline ends. CDR3 residues: CASSLKPLLAGSTDTQYF. CDR3 nucleotide sequence: TGTGCCAGCAGTCTAAAGCCGTTGTTGGCGGGGAGCACAGATACGCAGTATTTT.

This clone was detected many times. The rearrangement joins TRBV19 to TRBJ1-1, with unresolved D. The germline CDR1 and CDR2 sequences are LNHDA and SQIVND (reference sequence). This CDR3 contains 12 residues. V was trimmed by 5 bases and J by 3 bases, leaving 7 bases between them. The chain's CDR3 is CASSDRDTEAFF. CDR3 nucleotides: TGTGCCAGTAGTGACCGGGACACTGAAGCTTTCTTT.

There are a few counts of this clone. The rearrangement uses TRBV27 and TRBJ2-3; D ambiguous. Between the trimmed V and J ends, which lost 2 bases and 0 bases, there was a span of 6 bases. Germline loops: CDR1 MNHEY, CDR2 SMNVEV (reference sequence). This CDR3 has 14 amino acids. CDR3 sequence reads: CASSLGHSTDTQYF. The CDR3 nucleotides read TGTGCCAGCAGTTTAGGGCACAGCACAGATACGCAGTATTTT.

The table lists this clone with many counts. The rearrangement joins TRBV5-6 to TRBJ1-2; D perhaps matches TRBD1 (6 bases). The CDR3 contains 14 residues. The V and J ends lost 4 bases and 2 bases respectively, with 12 bases between them. The germline V gene encodes CDR1 SGHDT and CDR2 YYEEEE. CDR3 nucleotide sequence: TGTGCCAGCAGCATGACGGACAGAAACTATGGCTACACCTTC. Amino acid sequence: CASSMTDRNYGYTF.

This clone was found many times. This chain links TRBV5-6 with TRBJ1-3; 11 bases line up with TRBD1. Germline CDR1 reads SGHDT; CDR2 reads YYEEEE. The CDR3 consists of 16 residues. Trimming cost V 3 bases and J 2 bases; bases outside gene matches: 4. CDR3 residues: CASSSRTGGAGNTIYF. The CDR3 DNA follows: TGTGCCAGCAGCTCGAGGACAGGGGGCGCTGGAAACACCATATATTTT.

This clone was seen ten or more times. The chain combines TRBV28 with TRBJ1-5; a possible D gene is TRBD1 (5 bases). This CDR3 region has 16 residues. Trimming shortened V by 3 bases and J by 3 bases, and 15 bases separated the two germline ends. CDR1 and CDR2 from the germline V gene are MDHEN and SYDVKM. The CDR3, as DNA: TGTGCCAGCAGTTTGGTAGGGGAATGGTTCAATCAGCCCCAGCATTTT. This codes for CASSLVGEWFNQPQHF.

Many counts were recorded for this clone. V gene TRBV28 combines with J gene TRBJ2-6; 8 nucleotides agree with TRBD1. Germline-derived CDR1 and CDR2 are MDHEN and SYDVKM. J gave up 2 bases and V 2 bases, and 2 bases lay outside the gene matches. This CDR3 contains 16 residues. CDR3 amino acids: CASSLQGATGANVLTF. In DNA, the CDR3 is TGTGCCAGCAGTTTACAGGGGGCTACTGGGGCCAACGTCCTGACTTTC.

This clone was recorded many times. The chain carries TRBV7-9 and TRBJ1-5; tentatively, D is TRBD1 (5 bases). CDR1 and CDR2 (germline): SEHNR, FQNEAQ (reference sequence). The CDR3 length is 15 residues. Trimming cost V 0 bases and J 7 bases, with 13 bases left between them. CDR3 protein: CASSLAAGPGQPQHF. The CDR3 bases are TGTGCCAGCAGCTTAGCAGCAGGGCCCGGACAGCCCCAGCATTTT.